Sequencing of this TCR beta chain was carried out in a study of vaccination and CD4 T cells after COVID-19. Across the study: Stimulation of cells relied on overlapping spike peptides derived from SARS-CoV-2, HCoV-NL63, HCoV-OC43 and HCoV-229E.

Sample treatment: approximately 9-day PBMC culture with coronavirus spike peptide pools or control peptides (ViraFEST assay). CDR1 is ENHRY, CDR2 SYGVKD, per germline. The ends lost 4 bases at V and 2 bases at J; junction bases unmatched: 3. The CDR3 runs 14 residues. An Oncomine TCR Beta short-read assay was used to sequence the DNA from cultured CD4+ T cells. MiXCR, run by TCRdb on the PCR reads, gives a single entry per CDR3 protein. This repertoire shows about 15,000 distinct CDR3 sequences, about 55% found once; its top ten account for 4% to 5%. On this clonotype: The antigen is not known.

The rearrangement links TRBV10-3 to TRBJ1-2; 8 nucleotides align to TRBD1. The sequences come from CD4+ T cells from blood, cultured in vitro, collected before SARS-CoV-2 vaccination. The sequence derives from a human donor who had recovered from COVID-19. The CDR3 loop reads CAISGDRRNYGYTF. CDR3 nucleotide sequence: TGTGCCATCAGTGGGGACAGGAGGAACTATGGCTACACCTTC.